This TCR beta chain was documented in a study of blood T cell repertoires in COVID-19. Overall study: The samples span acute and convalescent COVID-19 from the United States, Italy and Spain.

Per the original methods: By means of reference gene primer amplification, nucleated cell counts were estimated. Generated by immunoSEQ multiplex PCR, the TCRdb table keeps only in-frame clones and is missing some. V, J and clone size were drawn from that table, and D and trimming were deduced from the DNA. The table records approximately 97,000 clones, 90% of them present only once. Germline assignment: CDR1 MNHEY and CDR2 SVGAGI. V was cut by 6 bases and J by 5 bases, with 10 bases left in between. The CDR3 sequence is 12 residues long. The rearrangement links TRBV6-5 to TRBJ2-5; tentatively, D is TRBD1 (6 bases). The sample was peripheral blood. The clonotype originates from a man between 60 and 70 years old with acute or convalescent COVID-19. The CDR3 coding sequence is TGTGCCAGCAGCGGGCAGGGGGAGACCCAGTACTTC. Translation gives CASSGQGETQYF.